This TCR beta chain stems from a study of OX40 agonist ivuxolimab in advanced cancers. Study summary: The study gave patients intravenous ivuxolimab at 0.01 to 10 mg/kg every 2 weeks. Three patients, one with hepatocellular carcinoma and two with cutaneous melanoma, achieved partial responses. General study points: CD8+ T cells (on average) carried more expanded clones than CD4+ T cells. There was clonal expansion of CD4+ and CD8+ blood T cells by week 6 at 0.1 to 3.0 mg/kg.

The protocol was immunoSEQ multiplex PCR, while the TCRdb copy is restricted to in-frame clones and leaves out a portion. The sample includes about 79,000 clones, approximately 86% of them seen just once. The CDR3 is made up of 12 amino acids. V gave up 4 bases and J gave up 8 bases, with 10 bases separating them. The germline CDR1 and CDR2 sequences are SGDLS and YYNGEE. In its sample, this clone was seen once. Its specificity is unknown. This chain uses TRBV9 with TRBJ2-1; no clear D gene. The source material was CD4+ or CD8+ T cells sorted from blood, sampled in a trial of the OX40 agonist ivuxolimab. The receptor's source is an adult with an advanced solid tumor such as melanoma, head and neck, liver or kidney cancer. The DNA of the CDR3 is TGTGCCAGCAGCCTCCCCACGGATGAGCAGTTCTTC. Translated, it gives CASSLPTDEQFF.